This paragraph covers one T cell receptor beta chain sequence. The antigen it recognizes is unknown. Base qualities are not at hand, and no much larger clone is one base apart. The germline V gene supplies CDR1 MNHNS and CDR2 SASEGT. The CDR3 holds 14 amino acids from the cysteine to the phenylalanine. Just the 42-base CDR3 DNA is kept, in frame starting at base 1. At the junction V is shortened by 5 bases and J by 2 bases; bases outside the gene matches: 3. This entry is derived from a study of STAT5B mutations in CD4+ large granular lymphocyte leukemia (dated by TCRdb to between 2021 and 2022). For context, the study as a whole: Among healthy controls, the CDR3 'QG' motif was associated with a particular HLA allele. The purity of purified fractions was confirmed by flow cytometry on FACSCanto II or FACSVerse to exceed 95% among lymphocytes. The TCRbeta repertoires of CD4+ T-cell large granular lymphocyte leukemia patients were compared with the TCRbeta repertoires of healthy blood donors. Points the paper makes about the study in general: Greater clonality appeared to be present in CD4-sorted patient repertoires than in healthy CD4+ repertoires, and the difference was retained after the putative leukemic clones were removed. Enrichment of TRBV06-family usage was observed among the top patient clones (8/27) relative to healthy controls (2/35). The data were not HLA-matched, and the relatively small sample size could explain the higher clonality seen in CD4+ compared with CD8+ T-LGLL. Main leukemic clonotypes were private to each patient, although about 25% appeared at low frequency in other patients' non-leukemic repertoires.

The immunoSEQ assay at survey resolution was used to sequence TCRbeta rearrangements from genomic DNA. From the authors' description of their analysis: In the TCR sequencing data, the smallest productive clonotype frequency that could be detected was 2.59 x 10-5. Only productive TCRbeta rearrangements, meaning sequences that were complete and in-frame, were kept for the analyses. Clonality for each sample was calculated as Simpson clonality in the immunoSEQ Analyzer version 3.0. Clones were grouped by frequency into very rare, small, medium, large (1-20%) or hyperexpanded (>20%) categories. Generation probabilities were estimated with OLGA 1.2.3, V-gene circos plots were made with VDJtools, specificities were searched in VDJdb, and CDR3 motifs were identified with GLIPH. TCRdb limited this immuneACCESS table to in-frame rearrangements with V and J called. A share of clones is missing; checked studies link under half to unresolved V genes, and the rest is unexplained. V and J calls plus clone size are reproduced from that table; the DNA served to infer D and trimming. The sample profile shows around 31,000 clones; 74% of them were found once. Around 1.1% of the sample is in the top ten clones.

The healthy controls were over 30 blood donors, and the buffy coats of these donors were supplied by the Finnish Red Cross blood service. All TCR-sequenced material derived from peripheral blood: patient blood samples and healthy donor buffy coats. Ficoll-Hypaque gradient centrifugation was used to isolate peripheral blood mononuclear cells. For the healthy controls, CD4+ cells were obtained from buffy coats by magnetic purification. The Gentra Puregene Cell and Tissue kit was used to extract genomic DNA, and a Qubit 2.0 fluorometer was used to measure the amount of genomic DNA. The chain couples TRBV6-1 to TRBJ1-5; the junction holds 7 bases that match TRBD1. The sequenced sample consisted of CD4+ T cells from blood buffy coats. This clonotype originated in a human donor in good health. The sequenced DNA is TGTGCCAGCAGTCTAACAGGGGGCAATCAGCCCCAGCATTTT. This translates into CASSLTGGNQPQHF.